These T cell receptor beta chains were read from a single sample in a study of OX40 agonist ivuxolimab in advanced cancers. TCRdb's table, derived via immunoSEQ multiplex PCR, lists solely in-frame clones and lacks some. Of tens of thousands of clones listed, about nine tenths are singletons. Specimen: CD4+ or CD8+ T cells sorted from blood, collected in a trial of the OX40 agonist ivuxolimab. The receptors come from an adult with an advanced solid tumor such as melanoma, head and neck, liver or kidney cancer. Both conserved end residues are part of each CDR3. D genes are given only for firm matches. Not every row has a clone size; where given, it reads once, few, many or a size class.

abundance	d_gene	v_gene	j_gene	CDR3nt	CDR3aa
.	TRBD2	TRBV7-9	TRBJ2-1	TGTGCCAGCAGCACGAGCGGGAGGGGAGGCAATGAGCAGTTCTTC	CASSTSGRGGNEQFF
.	.	TRBV28	TRBJ1-2	TGTGCCAGCACCCAAAGGCTGAACTATGGCTACACCTTC	CASTQRLNYGYTF
.	TRBD1	TRBV6-7	TRBJ2-7	TGTGCCAGCAGTCGACAGGGTGGCGAGCAGTACTTC	CASSRQGGEQYF
.	.	TRBV6-5	TRBJ2-2	TGTGCCAGCACAAAACGGCTAAACACCGGGGAGCTGTTTTTT	CASTKRLNTGELFF
.	TRBD1	TRBV11-2	TRBJ2-2	TGTGCCAGCAGCTTACGACAGGGTGCGGGCACCGGGGAGCTGTTTTTT	CASSLRQGAGTGELFF
.	.	TRBV30	TRBJ1-6	TGTGCCTGGAGTGGGAGGGGACCACAAAATTCACCCCTCCACTTT	CAWSGRGPQNSPLHF
once	.	TRBV7-2	TRBJ1-2	TGTGCCAGCAGCTCACCTCCCCGGGGGAACTATGGCTACACCTTC	CASSSPPRGNYGYTF
once	TRBD2	TRBV30	TRBJ2-5	TGTGCCTGGAGTGTACTAGCGGGAACAGAGACCCAGTACTTC	CAWSVLAGTETQYF
.	TRBD1	TRBV6-6	TRBJ1-1	TGTGCCAGCAAAGGAAGCGGACAGGGAGCGAACACTGAAGCTTTCTTT	CASKGSGQGANTEAFF
.	TRBD1	TRBV5-1	TRBJ2-5	TGCGCCAGCAGCCCGGTAAGGGGGCTAGAGACCCAGTACTTC	CASSPVRGLETQYF
.	.	TRBV27	TRBJ2-3	TGTGCCAGCAGTTTTTTTCAGGGACCCACAGATACGCAGTATTTT	CASSFFQGPTDTQYF
.	.	TRBV15	TRBJ1-5	TGTGCCACCAGCAGAGATGTGGCAGCAAATCAGCCCCAGCATTTT	CATSRDVAANQPQHF
.	.	TRBV12-5	TRBJ2-1	TGTGCTAGTGCCGTTGTGTACTATGAGCAGTTCTTC	CASAVVYYEQFF
.	TRBD1	TRBV11-2	TRBJ2-3	TGTGCCAGCAGCTTCTCGGTCGGACAGGGTGTAGCAGATACGCAGTATTTT	CASSFSVGQGVADTQYF
.	TRBD2	TRBV7-8	TRBJ2-7	TGTGCCAGCAGCCGGGGACTAGCGGATACCTACGAGCAGTACTTC	CASSRGLADTYEQYF
.	TRBD1	TRBV2	TRBJ1-3	TGTGCCAGCAACGAACAGGGGGCGCTCTCTGGAAACACCATATATTTT	CASNEQGALSGNTIYF
.	.	TRBV15	TRBJ1-2	TGTGCCACCAGCAGATCAGGGTCAAACTATGGCTACACCTTC	CATSRSGSNYGYTF
once	.	TRBV2	TRBJ2-3	TGTGCCAGCAGGCCTAACGTACCCCCGTATTTT	CASRPNVPPYF
.	.	TRBV21-1	TRBJ1-6	TGTGCCAGCAGCAAAGCGCTTTTAGGTACCGGGTATAATTCACCCCTCCACTTT	CASSKALLGTGYNSPLHF
.	TRBD2	TRBV7-9	TRBJ2-1	TGTGCCAGCAGCTTAGTGAGCGGGGATTTTCAGGAGCAGTTCTTC	CASSLVSGDFQEQFF
.	.	TRBV7-9	TRBJ1-3	TGTGCCAGCAGCAACCTTCAGGGTACTGGAAACACCATATATTTT	CASSNLQGTGNTIYF
.	.	TRBV19	TRBJ1-4	TGTGCCAGTAGCCCTCTCAGACGGACTGAAAAACTGTTTTTT	CASSPLRRTEKLFF
once	.	TRBV7-3	TRBJ2-2	TGTGCCAGCAGCGGGAGCAGGGACACCGGGGAGCTGTTTTTT	CASSGSRDTGELFF
.	TRBD1	TRBV5-4	TRBJ2-7	TGTGCCAGCAGCGTGGGACAGGGGACGGCTACTCACGAGCAGTACTTC	CASSVGQGTATHEQYF
.	.	TRBV10-3	TRBJ2-1	TGTGCCATCAGTGACTCCAGGGGGCTAGCGGACAATGAGCAGTTCTTC	CAISDSRGLADNEQFF
.	.	TRBV7-8	TRBJ2-7	TGTGCCAGCAGCTTACTCCAACCCTACGAGCAGTACTTC	CASSLLQPYEQYF
.	TRBD2	TRBV16	TRBJ2-7	TGTGCCAGCAGCCAAGGGAGCGGGATGAGCTCCTACGAGCAGTACTTC	CASSQGSGMSSYEQYF
.	.	TRBV5-4	TRBJ1-2	TGTGCCAGCAGCTTGTTTTCAGCTTCGACCTTC	CASSLFSASTF
.	.	TRBV10-2	TRBJ2-7	TGCGCCAGCAGTCCAAGTGAGGCCTACGAGCAGTACTTC	CASSPSEAYEQYF
.	.	TRBV15	TRBJ2-3	TGTGCCACCAGCGCAGGCAACACAGATACGCAGTATTTT	CATSAGNTDTQYF
.	.	TRBV25-1	TRBJ1-1	TGTGCCAGCAGTAAAACAGTGCCCACTGAAGCTTTCTTT	CASSKTVPTEAFF
.	TRBD2	TRBV6-4	TRBJ2-1	TGTGCCAGCAGCCTTTCCGGGACTAGAAATGAGCAGTTCTTC	CASSLSGTRNEQFF
.	TRBD1	TRBV5-4	TRBJ1-6	TGTGCCAGCAGCCGGGACAGGGGGAATTCACCCCTCCACTTT	CASSRDRGNSPLHF
.	TRBD2	TRBV18	TRBJ2-7	TGTGCCAGCTCACCGGCGGGACTAGCGGGAGTAAACTACGAGCAGTACTTC	CASSPAGLAGVNYEQYF
.	TRBD1	TRBV12-5	TRBJ2-2	TGTGCTAGTGGTTTTGACAGGGGTGCCACCGGGGAGCTGTTTTTT	CASGFDRGATGELFF